One sample yielded the 9 T cell receptor beta chains listed below, sequenced in a study of blood T cell repertoires in COVID-19. The repertoire was sequenced with immunoSEQ multiplex PCR; TCRdb's copy has only in-frame clones and lacks some. This table has some 130,000 clones, roughly four fifths appearing once. Sequenced: PBMCs or T cells enriched from blood (not recorded which). The receptors were sampled from a man aged 30-40 years who had recovered from COVID-19.

This chain connects TRBV9 to TRBJ1-2; possible D gene TRBD1, 5 bases. The CDR3 loop spans 13 amino acids. V shed 5 bases and J shed 4 bases, with 12 bases lying between them. CDR1 is SGDLS and CDR2 is YYNGEE in the germline V gene. Here the CDR3 DNA reads TGTGCCAGCAGTAGTTGGGGGGGCTATGGCTACACCTTC. This gives the protein CASSSWGGYGYTF.

This sequence joins TRBV28 and TRBJ2-7, with D possibly being TRBD1 (5 bases). The germline gives CDR1 MDHEN, CDR2 SYDVKM. Trimming took 7 bases from V and 5 from J, leaving 12 bases between them. The CDR3 runs to 12 residues. The CDR3: CASTLQGDEQYF. The CDR3 coding sequence is TGTGCCAGCACTCTCCAGGGCGACGAGCAGTACTTC.

V gene TRBV9 combines with J gene TRBJ1-6, with 8 bases matching TRBD1. CDR1 and CDR2 (germline): SGDLS, YYNGEE. The CDR3 is 16 amino acids. The trim removed 4 bases at V and 7 bases at J, leaving 10 bases unmatched. Written as DNA, the CDR3 is TGTGCCAGCAGCCCTCAGGGGGCGCCAGGGAATTCACCCCTCCACTTT. Protein: CASSPQGAPGNSPLHF.

The chain is built from TRBV5-1 and TRBJ2-1; the match to TRBD2 covers 10 bases. Germline V gene data show CDR1 as SGHRS and CDR2 as YFSETQ. The CDR3 loop spans 18 amino acids. V shed 0 bases and J 4 bases; nucleotides not matched to a gene: 10. CDR3 protein: CASSLGGASGSRYNEQFF. The CDR3 DNA sequence: TGCGCCAGCAGCTTGGGTGGGGCTAGCGGGAGTAGGTACAATGAGCAGTTCTTC.

This chain uses TRBV27 with TRBJ1-1; D might be TRBD1 (6 bases). This CDR3 spans 13 amino acids. V was trimmed by 0 bases and J by 5 bases, leaving 7 bases between them. The germline V gene encodes CDR1 MNHEY and CDR2 SMNVEV (reference sequence). CDR3 in amino acids: CASSLSQGTEAFF. The DNA for the CDR3 is TGTGCCAGCAGTTTATCTCAGGGGACTGAAGCTTTCTTT.

This clone was seen just once. The rearrangement links TRBV5-1 to TRBJ2-6, with D possibly TRBD1 on 6 matching bases. Germline V gene data show CDR1 as SGHRS and CDR2 as YFSETQ. This CDR3 region has 15 residues. Trimming stripped 0 bases from V and 2 bases from J, with 6 bases between. The CDR3 coding sequence is TGCGCCAGCAGCTTGGGGACAGCTGGGGCCAACGTCCTGACTTTC. Protein sequence: CASSLGTAGANVLTF.

This chain connects TRBV27 to TRBJ2-2; possibly TRBD1 for D (5 bases). The germline gives CDR1 MNHEY, CDR2 SMNVEV (reference sequence). Between the trimmed V and J ends, which lost 2 bases and 0 bases, there was a span of 10 bases. The CDR3 loop spans 16 amino acids. For the CDR3, the DNA is TGTGCCAGCAGTTTAGTGACAGCCTCGAACACCGGGGAGCTGTTTTTT. Translation gives CASSLVTASNTGELFF.

This clone was recorded a few times. The chain employs TRBV20-1 and TRBJ1-1; maybe TRBD1 (5 bases). Between the trimmed V and J ends, which lost 3 bases and 1 base, there was a span of 12 bases. Germline V gene sequence: CDR1 DFQATT, CDR2 SNEGSKA (reference sequence). The CDR3 covers 14 residues. In nucleotides, the CDR3 is TGCAGTGCTAGTCCAGCAGGGCGGAACACTGAAGCTTTCTTT. This gives the protein CSASPAGRNTEAFF.

The rearrangement uses TRBV27 and TRBJ1-2; 7 bases are a match to TRBD1. This CDR3 is built from 13 residues. V was pared by 2 bases and J by 4 bases, with 1 base of the junction left unmatched. Germline V gene sequence: CDR1 MNHEY, CDR2 SMNVEV (reference sequence). This CDR3 is CASSLGDSYGYTF. CDR3 bases: TGTGCCAGCAGTTTAGGGGACAGCTATGGCTACACCTTC.